This note documents a single T cell receptor beta chain sequence. The antigen remains undetermined. The sample belongs to a study of identical twins. The length of the CDR3 is 14 residues. CDR1 SGHVS and CDR2 FQNEAQ come from the germline V gene. Trimming removed 3 bases from V and 6 bases from J; junction bases left unmatched: 3. Using its own MiXCR run on the 5' RACE reads, TCRdb lists one record per CDR3 protein. The sample has approximately 620,000 distinct CDR3 sequences, around 8.3% seen once; the top ten hold approximately 0.89%. Study conclusions and caveats: The degree of excess twin sharing was weaker in beta out-of-frame sequences.

The sample was also linked to a second study, of yellow fever vaccine responses in identical twins.

The clonotype was recovered from a woman aged 18 to 35 in good health. Sequenced: PBMCs. This chain links TRBV7-8 with TRBJ2-2; 8 bases fit TRBD1. DNA for the CDR3: TGTGCCAGCAGCTTTACAGGGGGGCCCGGGGAGCTGTTTTTT. Protein product: CASSFTGGPGELFF.